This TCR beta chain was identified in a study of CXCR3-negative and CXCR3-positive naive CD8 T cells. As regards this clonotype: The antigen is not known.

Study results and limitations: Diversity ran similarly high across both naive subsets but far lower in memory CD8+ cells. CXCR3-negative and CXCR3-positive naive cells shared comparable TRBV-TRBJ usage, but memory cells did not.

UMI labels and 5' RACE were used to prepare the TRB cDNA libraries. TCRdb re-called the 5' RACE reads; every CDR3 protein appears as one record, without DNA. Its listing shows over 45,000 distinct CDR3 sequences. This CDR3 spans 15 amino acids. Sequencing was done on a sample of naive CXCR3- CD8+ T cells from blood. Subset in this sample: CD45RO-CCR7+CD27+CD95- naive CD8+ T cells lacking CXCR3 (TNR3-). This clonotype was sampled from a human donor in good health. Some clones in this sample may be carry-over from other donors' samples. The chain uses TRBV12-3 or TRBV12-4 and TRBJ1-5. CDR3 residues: CASSLSSGYNQPQHF.